This T cell receptor beta chain is from a study of cytomegalovirus exposure and HLA in healthy donors. V shed 6 bases and J shed 2 bases, with 11 bases lying between them. Germline CDR1 SGHRS, CDR2 YFSETQ. The CDR3 runs to 13 residues. This clone was seen more than once but under ten times. A multiplex PCR was run with 60 Vbeta primers and 13 Jbeta primers. Assay used: immunoSEQ multiplex PCR; TCRdb lists only in-frame clones, some missing. The repertoire holds some 200,000 clones, with over 65% as singletons. The chain recombines TRBV5-1 with TRBJ1-1, with a tentative D call TRBD1 (6 bases). The origin of this receptor is a young woman in good health and CMV-seronegative. Material: PBMCs. The CDR3 protein is CASNKGVNTEAFF. Here the CDR3 DNA reads TGCGCCAGCAATAAGGGGGTAAACACTGAAGCTTTCTTT.